Listed below are T cell receptor beta chains from one sample, sequenced in a study of blood T cells in healthy people across ages. TCRdb used MiXCR to reprocess the 5' RACE reads, holding one entry per CDR3 protein. Of roughly 730,000 distinct CDR3 sequences listed, around three fifths were seen once; the top ten hold more than 25%. Sequences were obtained from blood. The receptor source for this set is a man aged 40-55 years in good health. Each CDR3 is given with its conserved first and last residue. Size is stated for part of the rows, as once, few or many counts, or as a class when the clone is expanded.

V gene	J gene	clone size	CDR3 protein
TRBV10-2	TRBJ2-5	-	CASASLESILLTQYF
TRBV7-2	TRBJ1-2	-	CASSLYADRESGYTF
TRBV24-1	TRBJ2-1	few	CATKFGLAGNPGEFF
TRBV29-1	TRBJ2-5	-	CSAGTGAWETQYF
TRBV10-3	TRBJ2-7	-	CAISGPQGTGGYYEQYF
TRBV7-9	TRBJ2-7	few	CASSLERGERWYEQYF
TRBV2	TRBJ2-3	few	CASSESRQPTDTQYF
TRBV29-1	TRBJ1-2	-	CSVAHRTGAYGYTF
TRBV27	TRBJ1-1	-	CASRITGATEAFF
TRBV27	TRBJ1-1	-	CATATGLLNTEAFF
TRBV28	TRBJ2-1	-	CASSSANSYNEQFF
TRBV6-2/TRBV6-3	TRBJ2-7	-	CASRNVLAGTYEQYF